This T cell receptor (beta chain) was found in a study of cytomegalovirus exposure and HLA in healthy donors. About the research overall: Genotyping of nearly 400 donors showed that 80% to 85% belonged to the Caucasian-associated ancestry cluster.

Note on this clone: Antigen: not known.

This CDR3 contains 17 residues. The germline V gene has CDR1 PRHDT and CDR2 FYEKMQ (reference sequence). The J segment lost 10 bases and the V segment lost 4 bases, leaving 12 bases of the junction unmatched. Study conclusions and caveats: 164 TCR beta chains were listed as cytomegalovirus-associated.

60 Vbeta and 13 Jbeta primers were used in PCR. Per the authors' pipeline: In a later analysis, 70 million to 80 million unique TCR beta chains included roughly 11 million shared by two or more donors. The protocol was immunoSEQ multiplex PCR, while the TCRdb copy is restricted to in-frame clones and leaves out a portion. D and trimming were read from the DNA, whereas the V and J calls and clone size are those reported in that table. Here the sample table reports about 200,000 clones. The V call is TRBV13, the J call TRBJ1-6; 11 bases are a match to TRBD1. The sample taken for sequencing was PBMCs. The receptor comes from a woman aged 25-40 years in good health and CMV-seropositive. This CDR3 is CASSSNRDRGLWSPLHF. In nucleotides, the CDR3 is TGTGCCAGCAGCTCAAACCGGGACAGGGGGTTATGGTCACCCCTCCACTTT.